A single sample gave rise to the 4 T cell receptor beta chains below, sequenced in a study of shared clonotypes between healthy human individuals. The table came from immunoSEQ multiplex PCR; TCRdb's copy has only in-frame clones and leaves some out. The sample includes 950,000 to 1,300,000 clones, about 77% of them seen just once. The sample comprised memory CD4+ T cells sorted from blood. The subset was: CD45RA-negative fraction. The receptors here all came from a man between 18 and 29 years old in good health.

J is TRBJ2-2 and V is TRBV11-2; 8 bases agree with TRBD1. The CDR3 spans 16 residues. After removal of 4 bases from V and 5 bases from J, the junction contained 9 bases not matched to a gene. CDR1 is SGHAT, CDR2 FQNNGV, per germline. CDR3 residues: CASSSPRDRKTGELFF. CDR3 sequence (DNA): TGTGCCAGCAGCTCCCCTCGGGACAGGAAGACCGGGGAGCTGTTTTTT.

This rearrangement joins TRBV28 to TRBJ1-4; TRBD1 might be the D (6 bases). V was cut by 6 bases and J by 7 bases, with 18 bases left in between. CDR1 is MDHEN, CDR2 SYDVKM, per germline. This CDR3 contains 15 residues. This CDR3 is CASRPSRGKSEKLFF. CDR3 nucleotides: TGTGCCAGCAGGCCAAGCAGGGGTAAAAGTGAAAAACTGTTTTTT. The full variable domain, rest sourced from reference TRBV28 and TRBJ1-4, is DVKVTQSSRYLVKRTGEKVFLECVQDMDHENMFWYRQDPGLGLRLIYFSYDVKMKEKGDIPEGYSVSREKKERFSLILESASTNQTSMYLCASRPSRGKSEKLFFGSGTQLSVL.

The sample holds a few counts of this clone. The chain couples TRBV7-2 to TRBJ1-5; no firm D call. The CDR3 has 14 residues. V lost 5 bases to trimming and J lost 4 bases, with 12 bases between them. Germline V gene lookup returns CDR1 SGHTA and CDR2 FQGNSA. The CDR3 protein is CASSPFVGNQPQHF. The CDR3 DNA reads as TGTGCCAGCAGCCCCTTCGTGGGGAATCAGCCCCAGCATTTT. Drawing the rest from reference TRBV7-2 and TRBJ1-5, the complete variable domain is GAGVSQSPSNKVTEKGKDVELRCDPISGHTALYWYRQSLGQGLEFLIYFQGNSAPDKSGLPSDRFSAERTGGSVSTLTIQRTQQEDSAVYLCASSPFVGNQPQHFGDGTRLSIL.

The chain carries TRBV2 and TRBJ2-7, with 11 nucleotides matching TRBD2. From germline, CDR1 is SNHLY and CDR2 FYNNEI. The V and J ends lost 8 bases and 3 bases, in that order; junction bases with no gene match: 6. The CDR3 consists of 14 residues. Written as DNA, the CDR3 is TGTGCCAGCGGATCCGGGACTAGCGGCTACGAGCAGTACTTC. Its translation is CASGSGTSGYEQYF.